This T cell receptor beta chain was observed in a study of blood T cell repertoires in COVID-19. Whole-study context: Samples came from the United States, Italy and Spain, spanning acute and convalescent COVID-19.

Germline loops: CDR1 SGHTA, CDR2 FQGNSA. The trim removed 1 base at V and 4 bases at J, leaving 6 bases unmatched. The CDR3 consists of 15 residues. Study processing details: It was from reference gene primer amplification that nucleated cell counts were estimated. Measured with immunoSEQ multiplex PCR; TCRdb has only the in-frame clones, and not every one. Clonal size and the V and J genes are those of that table, whereas D and trimming came from the DNA. Found here are 300,000 to 400,000 clones, about 90% of them singletons; the top ten hold roughly 6.3%. Input material: peripheral blood. The chain combines TRBV7-2 with TRBJ2-7; TRBD1 aligns across 8 bases. This TCR derives from a woman in her forties or fifties with COVID-19, enrolled during active disease. The CDR3 DNA sequence: TGTGCCAGCAGCTTAGGGACAGGGTCTCGGTACGAGCAGTACTTC. This encodes CASSLGTGSRYEQYF.